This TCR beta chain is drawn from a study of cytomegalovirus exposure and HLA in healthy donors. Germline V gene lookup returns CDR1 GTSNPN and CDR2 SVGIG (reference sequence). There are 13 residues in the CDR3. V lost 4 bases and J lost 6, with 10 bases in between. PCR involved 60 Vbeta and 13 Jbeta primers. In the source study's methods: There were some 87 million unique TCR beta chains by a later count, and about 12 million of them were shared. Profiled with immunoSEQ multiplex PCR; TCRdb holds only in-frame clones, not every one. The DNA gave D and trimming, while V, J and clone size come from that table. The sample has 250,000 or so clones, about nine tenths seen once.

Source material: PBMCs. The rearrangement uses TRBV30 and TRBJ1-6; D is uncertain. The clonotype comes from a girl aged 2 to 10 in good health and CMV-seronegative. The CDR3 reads CAWTRGGNSPLHF. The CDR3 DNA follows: TGTGCCTGGACGCGGGGAGGTAATTCACCCCTCCACTTT.